This T cell receptor (beta chain) was obtained from a study of vaccination and CD4 T cells after COVID-19. The overall study: The authors gave control cultures a CEFX pool, an HIV-1 Nef pool, or no peptide. Study-wide results and limits: Spike mono-reactivity marked 304 of 307 vaccine-specific clones in convalescent patients.

Treatment of the sample: roughly ten-day PBMC culture with coronavirus spike peptide pools or control peptides (ViraFEST assay). Notes on this clonotype: Its antigen is as yet unknown.

Germline V CDR1 and CDR2: MRHNA, SNTAGT. V lost 6 bases to trimming and J lost 3 bases; unmatched junction nucleotides: 21. The CDR3 has 20 residues. An Oncomine TCR Beta short-read assay was used to sequence the DNA from cultured CD4+ T cells. MiXCR, run by TCRdb on the PCR reads, gives a single entry per CDR3 protein. The table includes over 10,000 distinct CDR3 sequences, roughly 76% detected once. Sample: CD4+ T cells from blood, cultured in vitro. This chain links TRBV6-4 with TRBJ2-3; TRBD2 matches 10 bases. The source is a human donor who had recovered from COVID-19. DNA for the CDR3: TGTGCCAGCAGAGTGGTCAGGACTAGCGGAAGACCCACGGAGACAGATACGCAGTATTTT. Translated: CASRVVRTSGRPTETDTQYF.